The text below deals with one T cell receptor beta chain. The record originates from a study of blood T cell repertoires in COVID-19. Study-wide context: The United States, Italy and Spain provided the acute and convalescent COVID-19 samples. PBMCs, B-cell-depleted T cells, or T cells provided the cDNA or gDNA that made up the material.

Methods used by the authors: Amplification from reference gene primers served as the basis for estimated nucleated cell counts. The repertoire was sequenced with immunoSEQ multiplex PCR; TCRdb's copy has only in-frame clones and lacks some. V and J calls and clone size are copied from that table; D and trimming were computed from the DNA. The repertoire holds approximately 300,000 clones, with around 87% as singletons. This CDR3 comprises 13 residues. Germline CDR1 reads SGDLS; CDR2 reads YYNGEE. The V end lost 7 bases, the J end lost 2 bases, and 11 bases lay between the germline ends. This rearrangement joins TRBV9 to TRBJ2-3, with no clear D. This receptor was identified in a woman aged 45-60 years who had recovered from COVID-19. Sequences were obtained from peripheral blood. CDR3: CASSLSPTDTQYF. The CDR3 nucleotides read TGTGCCAGCTCCCTAAGCCCCACAGATACGCAGTATTTT.